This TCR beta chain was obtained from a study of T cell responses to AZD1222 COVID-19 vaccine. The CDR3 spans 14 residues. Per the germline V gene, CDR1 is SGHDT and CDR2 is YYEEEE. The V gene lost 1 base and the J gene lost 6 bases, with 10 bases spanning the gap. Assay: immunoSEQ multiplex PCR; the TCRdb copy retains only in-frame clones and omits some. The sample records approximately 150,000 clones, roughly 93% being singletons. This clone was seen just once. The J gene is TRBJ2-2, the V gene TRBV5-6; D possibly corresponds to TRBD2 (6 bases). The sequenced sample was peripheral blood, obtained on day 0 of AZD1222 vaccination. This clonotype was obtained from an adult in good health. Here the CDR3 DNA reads TGTGCCAGCAGCTTGCAACTAGCAGCCGGGGAGCTGTTTTTT. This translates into CASSLQLAAGELFF.